The rows below give T cell receptor beta chains drawn from one sample of a study of T cell responses to AZD1222 COVID-19 vaccine. Assay used: immunoSEQ multiplex PCR; TCRdb lists only in-frame clones, some missing. The table includes about 140,000 clones, roughly 85% detected once. The specimen was peripheral blood, collected on day 0 of AZD1222 vaccination. These receptors were collected from an adult in good health. Both conserved end residues are part of each CDR3. Fields, in order: J gene, clone size, D gene, V gene, CDR3 protein, CDR3 DNA. D genes are given only for firm matches. Not every row has a clone size; where given, it reads once, few, many or a size class.

J: TRBJ1-1
size: .
D: .
V: TRBV11-2
CDR3: CASSIPTGSSFGYTEAFF
DNA: TGTGCCAGCAGCATACCGACAGGTTCCTCCTTCGGGTACACTGAAGCTTTCTTT

J: TRBJ2-2
size: .
D: .
V: TRBV2
CDR3: CASSEAREAGELFF
DNA: TGTGCCAGCAGTGAAGCGAGGGAGGCCGGGGAGCTGTTTTTT

J: TRBJ2-1
size: .
D: TRBD1
V: TRBV19
CDR3: CASRTGVLSYNEQFF
DNA: TGTGCCAGTAGGACAGGGGTTCTCTCCTACAATGAGCAGTTCTTC

J: TRBJ2-1
size: few
D: TRBD2
V: TRBV11-3
CDR3: CASSTRGVSYNEQFF
DNA: TGTGCCAGCAGTACGCGGGGGGTCTCCTACAATGAGCAGTTCTTC

J: TRBJ2-1
size: .
D: TRBD1
V: TRBV6-5
CDR3: CASSRVPGQGQGQFF
DNA: TGTGCCAGCAGTCGCGTCCCGGGACAGGGGCAAGGGCAGTTCTTC

J: TRBJ2-1
size: .
D: .
V: TRBV5-1
CDR3: CASSSKVQESSYNEQFF
DNA: TGCGCCAGCAGCTCGAAAGTACAGGAGAGCTCCTACAATGAGCAGTTCTTC

J: TRBJ2-3
size: once
D: .
V: TRBV6-5
CDR3: CASSYCAGVRDTQYF
DNA: TGTGCCAGCAGTTACTGCGCAGGGGTGCGGGATACGCAGTATTTT

J: TRBJ1-5
size: few
D: TRBD1
V: TRBV5-6
CDR3: CASSLTGVDQPQHF
DNA: TGTGCCAGCAGCCTGACAGGGGTGGATCAGCCCCAGCATTTT

J: TRBJ2-7
size: .
D: TRBD2
V: TRBV3-1/TRBV3-2
CDR3: CASSVGGESTYEQYF
DNA: TGTGCCAGCAGCGTCGGGGGGGAAAGTACCTACGAGCAGTACTTC

J: TRBJ2-3
size: .
D: .
V: TRBV28
CDR3: CASRRAGTSTDTQYF
DNA: TGTGCCAGCAGGCGGGCGGGGACCAGCACAGATACGCAGTATTTT

J: TRBJ1-1
size: .
D: TRBD1
V: TRBV5-1
CDR3: CASSDQPGQGAGTEAFF
DNA: TGCGCCAGCAGCGACCAGCCGGGACAGGGGGCAGGCACTGAAGCTTTCTTT

J: TRBJ1-5
size: .
D: TRBD1
V: TRBV10-3
CDR3: CAISVAGGANQPQHF
DNA: TGTGCCATCAGTGTCGCAGGGGGGGCCAATCAGCCCCAGCATTTT

J: TRBJ1-2
size: .
D: .
V: TRBV7-9
CDR3: CASSTPQAGDGYTF
DNA: TGTGCCAGCAGCACCCCTCAGGCAGGCGATGGCTACACCTTC

J: TRBJ1-2
size: few
D: .
V: TRBV7-8
CDR3: CASSLGRGGAWGYTF
DNA: TGTGCCAGCAGCTTAGGACGGGGGGGGGCGTGGGGCTACACCTTC

J: TRBJ2-1
size: .
D: .
V: TRBV6-5
CDR3: CASSYGQIYNEQFF
DNA: TGTGCCAGCAGTTACGGGCAAATCTACAATGAGCAGTTCTTC

J: TRBJ2-1
size: .
D: TRBD2
V: TRBV5-6
CDR3: CASSYTGTSANEQFF
DNA: TGTGCCAGCAGCTACACCGGGACTAGCGCCAATGAGCAGTTCTTC

J: TRBJ2-5
size: .
D: TRBD2
V: TRBV5-1
CDR3: CASSLNTGGQETQYF
DNA: TGCGCCAGCAGCTTGAATACGGGGGGGCAAGAGACCCAGTACTTC

J: TRBJ1-2
size: .
D: .
V: TRBV15
CDR3: CATSRGGENYGYTF
DNA: TGTGCCACCAGCAGAGGGGGTGAGAACTATGGCTACACCTTC

J: TRBJ1-5
size: .
D: .
V: TRBV15
CDR3: CATSDGGTGINQPQHF
DNA: TGTGCCACCAGCGACGGGGGGACTGGAATCAATCAGCCCCAGCATTTT

J: TRBJ1-2
size: .
D: .
V: TRBV10-3
CDR3: CAISESTAGYGYTF
DNA: TGTGCCATCAGTGAGTCGACAGCAGGCTATGGCTACACCTTC

J: TRBJ1-2
size: .
D: TRBD1
V: TRBV7-9
CDR3: CASSLSAGGNYGYTF
DNA: TGTGCCAGCAGCTTATCGGCAGGGGGCAACTATGGCTACACCTTC

J: TRBJ1-4
size: .
D: .
V: TRBV18
CDR3: CASSLSGNEKLFF
DNA: TGTGCCAGCTCACTTAGCGGGAATGAAAAACTGTTTTTT

J: TRBJ2-3
size: .
D: TRBD2
V: TRBV5-4
CDR3: CASSLGLAGGSTDTQYF
DNA: TGTGCCAGCAGCTTGGGACTAGCGGGGGGGTCTACAGATACGCAGTATTTT

J: TRBJ1-3
size: .
D: .
V: TRBV7-9
CDR3: CASSSSGGVPGNTIYF
DNA: TGTGCCAGCAGCTCCAGCGGAGGAGTTCCTGGAAACACCATATATTTT

J: TRBJ2-5
size: few
D: .
V: TRBV11-2
CDR3: CASSLSHQETQYF
DNA: TGTGCCAGCAGCTTGTCCCACCAAGAGACCCAGTACTTC

J: TRBJ1-5
size: .
D: .
V: TRBV30
CDR3: CAWRLGRGNQPQHF
DNA: TGTGCCTGGAGATTAGGACGGGGGAATCAGCCCCAGCATTTT

J: TRBJ2-7
size: .
D: TRBD1
V: TRBV11-2
CDR3: CASSLGQGQDEQYF
DNA: TGTGCCAGCAGCCTTGGACAGGGCCAAGACGAGCAGTACTTC

J: TRBJ1-3
size: .
D: .
V: TRBV7-2
CDR3: CASSLESRIGNYGNTIYF
DNA: TGTGCCAGCAGCTTAGAGAGCCGGATCGGGAACTATGGAAACACCATATATTTT

J: TRBJ1-1
size: once
D: .
V: TRBV7-9
CDR3: CASSSRQTGNTEAFF
DNA: TGTGCCAGCAGCTCGAGACAGACGGGAAACACTGAAGCTTTCTTT

J: TRBJ2-7
size: .
D: .
V: TRBV11-2
CDR3: CASSLMHYEQYF
DNA: TGTGCCAGCAGCTTAATGCATTACGAGCAGTACTTC

J: TRBJ1-2
size: .
D: .
V: TRBV2
CDR3: CASLLALNYGYTF
DNA: TGTGCCAGCCTCCTAGCTCTTAACTATGGCTACACCTTC

J: TRBJ1-4
size: .
D: .
V: TRBV11-2
CDR3: CASRTTGPSSANEKLFF
DNA: TGTGCCAGCAGGACAACAGGGCCCTCCTCCGCTAATGAAAAACTGTTTTTT

J: TRBJ2-7
size: .
D: .
V: TRBV12-3/TRBV12-4
CDR3: CASSLEGPSEQYF
DNA: TGTGCCAGCAGTTTGGAGGGTCCGTCCGAGCAGTACTTC

J: TRBJ1-5
size: .
D: TRBD1
V: TRBV19
CDR3: CASTLRGPDQPQHF
DNA: TGTGCCAGTACTCTCAGGGGGCCGGATCAGCCCCAGCATTTT

J: TRBJ1-3
size: .
D: .
V: TRBV12-1
CDR3: CASSSRTGLGNTIYF
DNA: TGTGCCAGCAGCTCCAGGACAGGGCTTGGAAACACCATATATTTT

J: TRBJ2-1
size: .
D: TRBD1
V: TRBV24-1
CDR3: CATSDPTGSSYNEQFF
DNA: TGTGCCACCAGTGATCCGACAGGGAGCTCCTACAATGAGCAGTTCTTC

J: TRBJ1-6
size: .
D: TRBD1
V: TRBV11-2
CDR3: CASSVLIGQGRSPLHF
DNA: TGTGCCAGCAGCGTCCTTATAGGACAGGGGAGGTCACCCCTCCACTTT

J: TRBJ1-2
size: .
D: .
V: TRBV10-3
CDR3: CAIRPAEVSYGYTF
DNA: TGTGCCATCAGGCCGGCGGAAGTTAGCTATGGCTACACCTTC

J: TRBJ2-3
size: .
D: .
V: TRBV4-1
CDR3: CASSQGTEGVDTQYF
DNA: TGCGCCAGCAGCCAGGGTACTGAGGGGGTGGATACGCAGTATTTT

J: TRBJ1-1
size: .
D: .
V: TRBV7-2
CDR3: CASSLERGTEAFF
DNA: TGTGCCAGCAGCTTAGAACGAGGGACTGAAGCTTTCTTT

J: TRBJ2-1
size: .
D: .
V: TRBV30
CDR3: CAWRGGGNEQFF
DNA: TGTGCCTGGAGAGGAGGGGGTAATGAGCAGTTCTTC

J: TRBJ2-7
size: once
D: .
V: TRBV10-3
CDR3: CAIRGSYEQYF
DNA: TGTGCCATCAGGGGGTCCTACGAGCAGTACTTC

J: TRBJ2-1
size: .
D: .
V: TRBV7-9
CDR3: CASSLVPSELTMRKFF
DNA: TGTGCCAGCAGCTTAGTTCCTAGCGAGCTTACAATGAGGAAGTTCTTC

J: TRBJ2-7
size: .
D: TRBD2
V: TRBV3-1/TRBV3-2
CDR3: CASSPTSGRRYEQYF
DNA: TGTGCCAGCAGCCCCACTAGCGGGAGGAGGTACGAGCAGTACTTC

J: TRBJ1-2
size: .
D: .
V: TRBV29-1
CDR3: CSAGYGYTF
DNA: TGCAGCGCCGGCTATGGCTACACCTTC

J: TRBJ1-1
size: .
D: .
V: TRBV25-1
CDR3: CASRDRYTEAFF
DNA: TGTGCCAGTAGGGACCGCTACACTGAAGCTTTCTTT

J: TRBJ2-3
size: .
D: .
V: TRBV3-1/TRBV3-2
CDR3: CASSHPGSGTDTQYF
DNA: TGTGCCAGCAGCCATCCCGGTTCTGGCACAGATACGCAGTATTTT

J: TRBJ2-1
size: .
D: TRBD1
V: TRBV4-2
CDR3: CASRKRQGSDNEQFF
DNA: TGTGCCAGCAGGAAACGACAGGGGAGTGACAATGAGCAGTTCTTC

J: TRBJ2-3
size: .
D: TRBD2
V: TRBV23-1
CDR3: CASLAGGADTQYF
DNA: TGCGCCAGCCTAGCGGGGGGAGCAGATACGCAGTATTTT

J: TRBJ1-6
size: .
D: .
V: TRBV7-2
CDR3: CASSSGNSPLHF
DNA: TGTGCCAGCAGCTCAGGGAATTCACCCCTCCACTTT

J: TRBJ1-3
size: .
D: .
V: TRBV20-1
CDR3: CSAKAVNTIYF
DNA: TGCAGTGCTAAGGCCGTGAACACCATATATTTT

J: TRBJ1-1
size: .
D: .
V: TRBV2
CDR3: CASSWANTEAFF
DNA: TGTGCCAGCAGTTGGGCGAACACTGAGGCTTTCTTT

J: TRBJ2-1
size: few
D: .
V: TRBV9
CDR3: CASSVSSSYNEQFF
DNA: TGTGCCAGCAGCGTTTCAAGCTCCTACAATGAGCAGTTCTTC

J: TRBJ2-7
size: .
D: .
V: TRBV29-1
CDR3: CSVELGAPGQYF
DNA: TGCAGCGTTGAACTAGGGGCCCCCGGGCAGTACTTC